This T cell receptor (beta chain) is from a study of T cells after posttransplantation cyclophosphamide. Control samples came 1 year after myeloablative marrow transplants with methotrexate plus calcineurin inhibitor. General study points: Later post-transplant blood repertoires were often dominated by donor CD8+ memory clones. Skin or GI-infiltrating T cells shared few TRB sequences with blood. TRB clonality was highly associated with recipient CMV seropositivity and reactivation.

Repertoires were generated with immunoSEQ multiplex PCR, while TCRdb's copy carries only in-frame clones and drops some. This sample yields about 16,000 clones, of which over 75% are seen a single time; approximately 3.4% belongs to the top ten. On this clone itself: The antigen is undetermined.

The sample in question was PBMCs, obtained after an allogeneic stem cell transplant with a calcineurin inhibitor and methotrexate. The TCR was taken from a male patient aged 50 to 60 who received an allogeneic stem cell transplant from an unrelated donor, was CMV-positive, and had chronic GVHD only. Some T cells may be transferred from the graft donor.

This CDR3 is CASSPIRDTNNEQFF. DNA of the CDR3: TGTGCCAGCAGTCCGATTCGGGACACTAACAATGAGCAGTTCTTC. The chain carries TRBV6-1 and TRBJ2-1, with a tentative D call TRBD1 (6 bases). Per the germline V gene, CDR1 is MNHNS and CDR2 is SASEGT. Trimming pared 5 bases from V and 5 bases from J, leaving 16 bases between. This CDR3 spans 15 amino acids.